The rows below give T cell receptor beta chains drawn from one sample of a study of spatial heterogeneity in lung cancer. TCRdb redid the calling of the 5' RACE reads with MiXCR, one entry per CDR3 protein. Counted here are approximately 39,000 distinct CDR3 sequences, 5.8% occurring once; the ten biggest clones make up about 9.9%. Here the sequenced sample was PBMCs, taken at surgery. These receptors all stem from a male donor with early-stage non-small cell lung cancer. CDR3s include the opening cysteine and the closing phenylalanine or tryptophan. D genes are given only for firm matches. Clone size, where shown, is once, few, many, or a class for clones that have expanded.

v_call	d_call	j_call	clone_size	cdr3_aa	cdr3_nt
TRBV20-1	NA	TRBJ2-4	NA	CSARGSGTRHLKNIQYF	TGCAGTGCTAGAGGTTCGGGAACGAGGCACCTCAAAAACATTCAGTACTTC
TRBV12-3/TRBV12-4	TRBD2	TRBJ2-7	NA	CASSIASSGGAHEQYF	TGTGCCAGCAGTATTGCTTCTAGCGGGGGGGCCCACGAGCAGTACTTC
TRBV28	TRBD2	TRBJ2-1	few	CASSLDGGEFF	TGTGCCAGCAGTTTAGACGGGGGGGAGTTCTTC
TRBV6-1	TRBD1	TRBJ2-7	NA	CASSETPGQGPREQYF	TGTGCCAGCAGTGAAACCCCGGGACAGGGGCCTAGGGAGCAGTACTTC
TRBV11-3	NA	TRBJ2-2	many	CASSRAGTSNTGELFF	TGTGCCAGCAGCCGCGCCGGGACATCGAACACCGGGGAGCTGTTTTTT
TRBV5-4	TRBD1	TRBJ1-4	NA	CASSQTPGQINEKLFF	TGTGCCAGCAGCCAAACCCCGGGACAGATTAATGAAAAACTGTTTTTT
TRBV5-4	NA	TRBJ1-1	few	CASSLGSPGNTEAFF	TGTGCCAGCAGCTTGGGGAGCCCGGGGAACACTGAAGCTTTCTTT
TRBV24-1	TRBD2	TRBJ2-2	few	CATSGPGLAGAHTGELFF	TGTGCCACCAGTGGGCCGGGACTAGCGGGGGCCCACACCGGGGAGCTGTTTTTT
TRBV11-2	NA	TRBJ1-1	many	CASSLALTRNTEAFF	TGTGCCAGCAGCTTAGCACTTACAAGGAACACTGAAGCTTTCTTT
TRBV20-1	NA	TRBJ1-1	many	CSARWPMNTEAFF	TGCAGTGCTAGGTGGCCAATGAACACTGAAGCTTTCTTT
TRBV5-1	NA	TRBJ1-1	few	CASSLADRYTEAFF	TGCGCCAGCAGCTTGGCGGACAGATACACTGAAGCTTTCTTT
TRBV29-1	NA	TRBJ2-5	many	CSVAGTPSVKETQYF	TGCAGCGTTGCGGGGACCCCCTCCGTCAAGGAGACCCAGTACTTC
TRBV2	NA	TRBJ2-4	many	CASSVSQGELIGKNIQYF	TGTGCCAGCAGTGTTTCCCAGGGTGAATTAATTGGCAAAAACATTCAGTACTTC
TRBV7-2	NA	TRBJ2-3	many	CASSLDQVLTDTQYF	TGTGCCAGCAGCCTCGACCAGGTTCTCACAGATACGCAGTATTTT
TRBV28	NA	TRBJ2-1	few	CASRGDGRYNEQFF	TGTGCCAGCAGGGGGGACGGGCGTTACAATGAGCAGTTCTTC
TRBV12-3/TRBV12-4	NA	TRBJ2-3	many	CASSLVADTDTQYF	TGTGCCAGCAGTTTAGTGGCGGACACAGATACGCAGTATTTT
TRBV6-5	NA	TRBJ1-6	many	CASSYSYTGLYSPLHF	TGTGCCAGCAGTTACTCCTATACAGGGTTGTACTCACCCCTCCACTTT
TRBV6-1	TRBD1	TRBJ1-2	many	CASSEPGQGARGGYTF	TGTGCCAGCAGTGAGCCGGGACAGGGGGCCAGGGGTGGCTACACCTTC
TRBV28	TRBD2	TRBJ2-3	NA	CASSGGGISTDTQYF	TGTGCCAGCAGCGGCGGGGGTATAAGCACAGATACGCAGTATTTT
TRBV28	NA	TRBJ2-2	few	CASSPYTGELFF	TGTGCCAGCAGCCCTTACACCGGGGAGCTGTTTTTT
TRBV11-2	TRBD2	TRBJ2-1	few	CASSLDGLAGGPKFF	TGTGCCAGCAGCTTAGATGGTCTAGCGGGGGGGCCAAAGTTCTTC
TRBV24-1	NA	TRBJ2-3	many	CATSDLQIGADTQYF	TGTGCCACCAGTGATTTGCAAATCGGGGCAGATACGCAGTATTTT
TRBV10-3	NA	TRBJ2-4	many	CAISDWRNIQYF	TGTGCCATCAGTGATTGGAGAAACATTCAGTACTTC
TRBV4-3	NA	TRBJ1-5	NA	CASSQDSTENQPQHF	TGCGCCAGCAGCCAAGATTCGACAGAGAATCAGCCCCAGCATTTT
TRBV3-1	NA	TRBJ2-3	many	CASSHRYSGDTQYF	TGTGCCAGCAGCCACCGATATAGCGGAGATACGCAGTATTTT
TRBV20-1	NA	TRBJ2-3	many	CSARLTRPSTDTQYF	TGCAGTGCTAGACTCACCCGGCCTAGCACAGATACGCAGTATTTT
TRBV5-1	TRBD1	TRBJ2-2	many	CASSNTGQGPTGELFF	TGCGCCAGCAGCAACACCGGACAGGGCCCGACCGGGGAGCTGTTTTTT
TRBV14	TRBD2	TRBJ2-2	few	CASSQGGAGRSGELFF	TGTGCCAGCAGCCAAGGAGGGGCCGGGAGGTCCGGGGAGCTGTTTTTT
TRBV29-1	NA	TRBJ1-1	many	CSVVAGTEAFF	TGCAGCGTAGTAGCGGGCACTGAAGCTTTCTTT
TRBV6-1	NA	TRBJ1-6	many	CASRTADNSPLHF	TGTGCCAGCAGAACAGCCGATAATTCACCCCTCCACTTT
TRBV29-1	NA	TRBJ1-2	few	CSVEVLDRSYTF	TGCAGCGTTGAAGTCCTCGACAGAAGCTACACCTTC
TRBV12-3/TRBV12-4	NA	TRBJ1-1	many	CASRNMGTEAFF	TGTGCCAGCAGAAACATGGGGACTGAAGCTTTCTTT
TRBV4-2	TRBD2	TRBJ2-3	many	CASSQGSGGEGTDTQYF	TGTGCCAGCAGCCAAGGCTCCGGGGGGGAGGGCACAGATACGCAGTATTTT
TRBV7-9	NA	TRBJ2-3	NA	CASSLSSPSTDTQYF	TGTGCCAGCAGCTTAAGCTCGCCTAGCACAGATACGCAGTATTTT
TRBV4-3	TRBD2	TRBJ2-2	NA	CASSQEPLAGGLTGELFF	TGCGCCAGCAGCCAAGAACCACTAGCGGGGGGGCTCACCGGGGAGCTGTTTTTT
TRBV12-3/TRBV12-4	TRBD1	TRBJ1-1	NA	CASSWRQGGTEAFF	TGTGCCAGCAGTTGGCGACAGGGGGGGACTGAAGCTTTCTTT
TRBV4-1	NA	TRBJ1-5	few	CASSQDASRNQPQHF	TGCGCCAGCAGCCAAGATGCATCCCGAAATCAGCCCCAGCATTTT
TRBV5-5	NA	TRBJ1-5	many	CASSLAVGNQPQHF	TGTGCCAGCAGCTTGGCTGTGGGGAATCAGCCCCAGCATTTT
TRBV21-1	NA	TRBJ1-1	many	CASSKAGGPVSFF	TGTGCCAGCAGCAAAGCGGGGGGCCCGGTTTCTTTCTTT
TRBV6-2/TRBV6-3	TRBD1	TRBJ2-7	many	CASQDEGAIVPYEQYF	TGTGCCAGCCAAGACGAGGGGGCAATTGTGCCCTACGAGCAGTACTTC
TRBV2	TRBD1	TRBJ2-1	many	CASNIDRGRGLYNEQFF	TGTGCCAGCAATATCGACAGGGGGCGCGGGCTGTACAATGAGCAGTTCTTC
TRBV19	NA	TRBJ1-6	NA	CASSIDRNSGNSPLHF	TGTGCCAGTAGTATAGATCGGAACAGCGGTAATTCACCCCTCCACTTT
TRBV28	NA	TRBJ2-1	NA	CAAKGLNEQFF	TGTGCCGCCAAGGGGCTCAATGAGCAGTTCTTC
TRBV5-1	TRBD1	TRBJ1-2	many	CASSSHLGQGRDNF	TGCGCCAGCAGCTCACACCTAGGACAGGGCCGAGACAACTTC
TRBV4-1	TRBD2	TRBJ2-1	many	CASSQAGGPRFF	TGCGCCAGCAGCCAAGCGGGGGGGCCAAGGTTCTTC
TRBV12-3/TRBV12-4	NA	TRBJ2-7	many	CASSLEVGPAEQYF	TGTGCCAGCAGTTTAGAGGTCGGGCCGGCCGAGCAGTACTTC
TRBV5-5	TRBD1	TRBJ1-1	many	CASSPTQGFDTEAFF	TGTGCCAGCAGCCCAACACAGGGGTTTGACACTGAAGCTTTCTTT
TRBV5-1	TRBD1	TRBJ2-7	many	CASSFDRAYEQYF	TGCGCCAGCAGCTTCGACAGGGCCTACGAGCAGTACTTC
TRBV6-1	NA	TRBJ2-7	NA	CASSEAQEGGDEQYF	TGTGCCAGCAGTGAAGCGCAAGAGGGGGGGGACGAGCAGTACTTC
TRBV9	TRBD2	TRBJ2-7	few	CASSAGGASGGSYEQYF	TGTGCCAGCAGCGCCGGGGGAGCTAGCGGGGGCTCCTACGAGCAGTACTTC
TRBV5-1	NA	TRBJ2-1	few	CASSLAQGGAYNEQFF	TGCGCCAGCAGCTTGGCCCAAGGCGGGGCCTACAATGAGCAGTTCTTC
TRBV12-3/TRBV12-4	TRBD1	TRBJ2-2	few	CASSLSGGNTGELFF	TGTGCCAGCAGTTTATCAGGGGGGAACACCGGGGAGCTGTTTTTT
TRBV4-2	TRBD2	TRBJ2-4	many	CASSQEGLTSYAKNIQYF	TGTGCCAGCAGCCAAGAGGGATTGACTAGCTACGCCAAAAACATTCAGTACTTC
TRBV20-1	TRBD1	TRBJ2-7	medium-sized	CSARGRTGNYEQYF	TGCAGTGCTAGAGGACGGACAGGGAATTACGAGCAGTACTTC